This T cell receptor (beta chain) was identified in a study of blood T cells in healthy people across ages. Study conclusions and caveats: TCR beta diversity tracked closely with naive T cell percentage.

V lost 5 bases and J 2 bases, leaving 7 bases between the germline ends. The CDR3 has 12 amino acids. Total RNA amounts of at least 5 micrograms were extracted per sample. On this clonotype: Its antigen is still unknown.

The authors ran a second PCR of 7 to 11 cycles using a sample-barcoded 5' primer and a J-beta primer mix. Each CDR3 protein gets one entry after TCRdb re-called the 5' RACE reads with MiXCR. The sample has about 1.8 million distinct CDR3 sequences; just under 50% are singletons. The sequenced sample consisted of blood. This sequence was found in a woman aged 35 to 49 in good health. This rearrangement joins TRBV12-3 or TRBV12-4 to TRBJ2-7, with D unclear. CDR3 DNA: TGTGCCAGCAGTAGCAATGCCTACGAGCAGTACTTC. Encoded protein: CASSSNAYEQYF.